Following are 7 T cell receptor beta chains from one sample sequenced in a study of cytomegalovirus exposure and HLA in healthy donors. PCR amplification relied on 60 Vbeta primers (plus 13 Jbeta primers). The assay was immunoSEQ multiplex PCR, and TCRdb's table has in-frame clones only and misses some. The sample includes some 74,000 clones, around 82% of them seen just once. The sequenced sample was PBMCs. The receptor source for this set is a male donor in good health and CMV-seronegative.

For this clone: One end of the junction varies from germline; a read error may be responsible. V is TRBV7-7 and J is TRBJ2-5, with 8 bases matching TRBD1. CDR1 SSHAT and CDR2 FNYEAQ come from the germline V gene (reference sequence). This CDR3 is built from 13 residues. The CDR3 DNA sequence: TGTGCTAGCAGCCAGGGGGCGAGGGAGACCCAGTACTTC. It translates to CASSQGARETQYF. Looking up the rest from reference TRBV7-7 and TRBJ2-5 gives the full variable domain: GAGVSQSPRYKVTKRGQDVTLRCDPISSHATLYWYQQALGQGPEFLTYFNYEAQPDKSGLPSDRFSAERPEGSISTLTIQRTEQRDSAMYRCASSQGARETQYFGPGTRLLVL.

The table lists this clone with a count of one. CDR3 amino acids: CASSSRVGGDNEQFF. The CDR3 coding sequence is TGTGCCAGCAGCTCTCGGGTTGGGGGGGACAATGAGCAGTTCTTC. The V and J genes are TRBV7-2 and TRBJ2-1, with TRBD2 matching 7 bases. Germline V CDR1 and CDR2: SGHTA, FQGNSA. The CDR3 length is 15 residues. Trimming at V came to 4 bases and at J to 5 bases, leaving 8 bases not matched to a gene.

The rearrangement joins TRBV4-2 to TRBJ2-7; TRBD1 aligns across 10 bases. The germline V gene has CDR1 LGHNA and CDR2 YNFKEQ. The V segment lost 5 bases and the J segment 3 bases; nucleotides outside the gene matches: 1. This CDR3 has 13 residues. In nucleotides, the CDR3 is TGTGCCAGCAGCTGGGACAGGGGCTACGAGCAGTACTTC. Translation gives CASSWDRGYEQYF.

The rearrangement uses TRBV7-2 and TRBJ1-1, with 9 bases matching TRBD1. Germline V gene lookup returns CDR1 SGHTA and CDR2 FQGNSA. V gave up 1 base and J gave up 5 bases; unmatched junction bases: 5. The CDR3 runs to 15 residues. Here the CDR3 DNA reads TGTGCCAGCAGCTTAGGGGGACAGGGCTATACTGAAGCTTTCTTT. Translating gives CASSLGGQGYTEAFF. The whole variable domain, filled in from reference TRBV7-2 and TRBJ1-1, reads GAGVSQSPSNKVTEKGKDVELRCDPISGHTALYWYRQSLGQGLEFLIYFQGNSAPDKSGLPSDRFSAERTGGSVSTLTIQRTQQEDSAVYLCASSLGGQGYTEAFFGQGTRLTVV.

Comment on this clone: At one end the junction does not follow the germline gene, possibly because of a read error. This chain joins TRBV19 and TRBJ1-5; D gene unclear. In germline, CDR1 is LNHDA, CDR2 SQIVND (reference sequence). This CDR3 has 14 residues. In DNA, the CDR3 is TGTGCCAGTAGTAAGCGGGGAGAGGATCAGCCCCAGAATTTT. It codes for CASSKRGEDQPQNF.

This CDR3 is CASSPPGSYEQYF. The CDR3 coding sequence is TGTGCCAGCAGCCCCCCCGGCTCCTACGAGCAGTACTTC. V gene TRBV7-9 combines with J gene TRBJ2-7; D ambiguous. There are 13 residues in the CDR3. Trimming took 5 bases from V and 0 from J, leaving 8 bases between them. Germline V gene data show CDR1 as SEHNR and CDR2 as FQNEAQ (reference sequence). Full variable domain (missing parts from reference TRBV7-9 and TRBJ2-7): DTGVSQNPRHKITKRGQNVTFRCDPISEHNRLYWYRQTLGQGPEFLTYFQNEAQLEKSRLLSDRFSAERPKGSFSTLEIQRTEQGDSAMYLCASSPPGSYEQYFGPGTRLTVT.

This chain uses TRBV9 with TRBJ2-1; the match to TRBD2 covers 12 bases. The germline gives CDR1 SGDLS, CDR2 YYNGEE. This CDR3 has 15 residues. Trimming removed 4 bases from V and 8 bases from J; junction bases left unmatched: 7. In DNA, the CDR3 is TGTGCCAGCAGCCCCGCTAGCGGGGGGGAATATGAGCAGTTCTTC. It codes for CASSPASGGEYEQFF. Based on the CDR3 plus reference TRBV9 and TRBJ2-1, the full variable domain is DSGVTQTPKHLITATGQRVTLRCSPRSGDLSVYWYQQSLDQGLQFLIQYYNGEERAKGNILERFSAQQFPDLHSELNLSSLELGDSALYFCASSPASGGEYEQFFGPGTRLTVL.